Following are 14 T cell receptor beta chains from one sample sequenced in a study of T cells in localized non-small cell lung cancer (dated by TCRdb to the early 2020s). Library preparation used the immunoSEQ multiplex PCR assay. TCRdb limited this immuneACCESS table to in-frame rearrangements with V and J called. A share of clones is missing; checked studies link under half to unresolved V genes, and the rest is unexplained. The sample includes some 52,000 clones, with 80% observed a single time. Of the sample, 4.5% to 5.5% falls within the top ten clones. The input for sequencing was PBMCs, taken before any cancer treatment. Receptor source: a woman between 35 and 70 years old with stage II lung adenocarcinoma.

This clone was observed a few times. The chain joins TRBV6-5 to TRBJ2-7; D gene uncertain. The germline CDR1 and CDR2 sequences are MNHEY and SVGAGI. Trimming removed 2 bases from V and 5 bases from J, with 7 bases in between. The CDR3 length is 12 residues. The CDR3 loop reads CASSYVKDEQYF. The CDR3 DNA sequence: TGTGCCAGCAGTTACGTTAAGGACGAGCAGTACTTC.

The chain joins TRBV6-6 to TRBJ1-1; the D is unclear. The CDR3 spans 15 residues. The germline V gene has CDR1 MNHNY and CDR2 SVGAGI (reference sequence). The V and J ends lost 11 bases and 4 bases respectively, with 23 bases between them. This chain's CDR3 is CASPLNPVTVTEAFF. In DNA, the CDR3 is TGTGCCTCCCCGCTCAACCCCGTTACAGTCACTGAAGCTTTCTTT.

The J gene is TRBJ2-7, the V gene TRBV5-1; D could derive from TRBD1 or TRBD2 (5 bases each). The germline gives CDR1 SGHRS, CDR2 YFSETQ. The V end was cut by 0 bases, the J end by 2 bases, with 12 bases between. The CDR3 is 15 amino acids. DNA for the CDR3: TGCGCCAGCAGCTTGGGCAGGGACGGGACCTACGAGCAGTACTTC. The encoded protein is CASSLGRDGTYEQYF.

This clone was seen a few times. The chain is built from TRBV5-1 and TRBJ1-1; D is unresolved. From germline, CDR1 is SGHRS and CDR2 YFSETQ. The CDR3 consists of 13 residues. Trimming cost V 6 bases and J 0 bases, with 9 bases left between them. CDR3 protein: CASMLVMNTEAFF. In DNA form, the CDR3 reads TGCGCCAGCATGCTGGTTATGAACACTGAAGCTTTCTTT.

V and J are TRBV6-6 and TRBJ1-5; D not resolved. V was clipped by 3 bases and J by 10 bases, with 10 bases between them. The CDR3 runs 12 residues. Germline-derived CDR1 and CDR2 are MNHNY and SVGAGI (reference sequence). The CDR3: CASSYAGKPQHF. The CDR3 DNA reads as TGTGCCAGCAGTTATGCGGGGAAACCCCAGCATTTT.

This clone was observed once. The CDR3 coding sequence is TGTGCCAGCTCACCAAGGGCAGGGGTCTCGAGTGGCACCGGGGAGCTGTTTTTT. Protein: CASSPRAGVSSGTGELFF. V usage is TRBV18 and J usage is TRBJ2-2; weak D call: TRBD1 (6 bases). Germline loops: CDR1 KGHSH, CDR2 LQKENI. Between the trimmed V and J ends, which lost 2 bases and 4 bases, there was a span of 20 bases. This CDR3 comprises 18 residues.

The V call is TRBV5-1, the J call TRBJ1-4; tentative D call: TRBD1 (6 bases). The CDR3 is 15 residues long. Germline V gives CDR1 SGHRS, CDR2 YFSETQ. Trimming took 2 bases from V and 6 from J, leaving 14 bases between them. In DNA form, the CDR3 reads TGCGCCAGCAGCTTTCAGGGGTATCAGGATGAAAAACTGTTTTTT. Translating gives CASSFQGYQDEKLFF.

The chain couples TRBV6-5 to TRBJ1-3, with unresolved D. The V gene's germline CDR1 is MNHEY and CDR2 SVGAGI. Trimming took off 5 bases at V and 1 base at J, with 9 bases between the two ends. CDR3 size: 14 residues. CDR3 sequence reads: CASSDGSSGNTIYF. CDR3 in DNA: TGTGCCAGCAGTGATGGATCTTCTGGAAACACCATATATTTT.

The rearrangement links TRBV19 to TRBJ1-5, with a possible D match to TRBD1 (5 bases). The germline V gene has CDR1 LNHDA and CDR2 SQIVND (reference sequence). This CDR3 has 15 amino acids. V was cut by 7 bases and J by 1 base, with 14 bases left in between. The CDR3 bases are TGTGCCAGTACCCGCCTAGGGGTGAGCAATCAGCCCCAGCATTTT. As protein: CASTRLGVSNQPQHF.

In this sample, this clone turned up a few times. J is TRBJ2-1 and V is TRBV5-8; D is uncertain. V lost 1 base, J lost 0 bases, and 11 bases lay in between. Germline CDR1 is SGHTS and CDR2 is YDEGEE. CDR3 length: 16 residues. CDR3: CASSLRLTASYNEQFF. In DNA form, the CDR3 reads TGTGCCAGCAGCTTGCGGCTAACCGCCTCCTACAATGAGCAGTTCTTC. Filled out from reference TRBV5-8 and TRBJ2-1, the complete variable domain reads EAGVTQSPTHLIKTRGQQATLRCSPISGHTSVYWYQQALGLGLQFLLWYDEGEERNRGNFPPRFSGRQFPNYSSELNVNALELEDSALYLCASSLRLTASYNEQFFGPGTRLTVL.

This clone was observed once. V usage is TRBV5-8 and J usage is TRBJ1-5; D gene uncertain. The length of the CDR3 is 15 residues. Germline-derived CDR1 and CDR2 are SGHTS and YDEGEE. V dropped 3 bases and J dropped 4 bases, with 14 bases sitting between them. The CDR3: CASSSYPIGNQPQHF. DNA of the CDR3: TGTGCCAGCAGCTCTTATCCAATAGGAAATCAGCCCCAGCATTTT. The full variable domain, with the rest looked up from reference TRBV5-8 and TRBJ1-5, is EAGVTQSPTHLIKTRGQQATLRCSPISGHTSVYWYQQALGLGLQFLLWYDEGEERNRGNFPPRFSGRQFPNYSSELNVNALELEDSALYLCASSSYPIGNQPQHFGDGTRLSIL.

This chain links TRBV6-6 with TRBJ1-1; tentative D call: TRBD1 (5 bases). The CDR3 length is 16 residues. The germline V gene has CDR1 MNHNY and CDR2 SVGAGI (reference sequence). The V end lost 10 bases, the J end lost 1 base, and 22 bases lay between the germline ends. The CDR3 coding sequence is TGTGCCACCTGCCCGAAAGCCGGACAACCGAACACTGAAGCTTTCTTT. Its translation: CATCPKAGQPNTEAFF.

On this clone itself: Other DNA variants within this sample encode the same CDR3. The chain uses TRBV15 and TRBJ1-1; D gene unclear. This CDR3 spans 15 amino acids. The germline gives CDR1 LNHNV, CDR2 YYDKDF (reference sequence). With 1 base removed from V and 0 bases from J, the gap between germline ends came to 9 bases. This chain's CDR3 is CATSRGGGLNTEAFF. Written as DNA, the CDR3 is TGTGCCACCAGCAGAGGCGGCGGATTGAACACTGAAGCTTTCTTT.

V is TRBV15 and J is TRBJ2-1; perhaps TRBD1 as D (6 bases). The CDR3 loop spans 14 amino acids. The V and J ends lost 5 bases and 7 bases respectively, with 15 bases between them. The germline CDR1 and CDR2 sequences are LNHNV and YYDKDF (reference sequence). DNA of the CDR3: TGTGCCACCAGCGGGGGCCCGACCGGGAATGAGCAGTTCTTC. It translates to CATSGGPTGNEQFF.